Following are 11 T cell receptor beta chains from one sample sequenced in a study of blood T cell repertoires in COVID-19. The method was immunoSEQ multiplex PCR; TCRdb's version includes in-frame clones alone and lacks a portion of them. The sample includes 6,500 to 9,500 clones, under 85% of them seen just once. The sequenced sample consisted of peripheral blood. These receptors were taken from a human donor in a cohort sampled during active COVID-19.

This clone was found a few times. J is TRBJ1-1 and V is TRBV29-1; TRBD1 is a possible D gene (5 bases). The germline CDR1 and CDR2 sequences are SQVTM and ANQGSEA. This CDR3 region has 14 residues. Trimming cost V 7 bases and J 1 base, with 16 bases left between them. The CDR3 DNA reads TGCAGCGGCCTCGCGGGGGGATCGAACACTGAAGCTTTCTTT. It specifies CSGLAGGSNTEAFF.

This clone was seen once. The rearrangement joins TRBV10-3 to TRBJ1-1, with 8 nucleotides matching TRBD1. CDR1 is ENHRY, CDR2 SYGVKD, per germline. The CDR3 is made up of 14 amino acids. V lost 6 bases to trimming and J lost 2 bases; unmatched junction nucleotides: 5. This CDR3 is CAIRPGQGNTEAFF. The CDR3 DNA sequence: TGTGCCATCAGGCCCGGACAGGGAAACACTGAAGCTTTCTTT.

V gene TRBV5-1 combines with J gene TRBJ2-1, with TRBD1 identical over 12 bases. Per germline, CDR1 SGHRS and CDR2 YFSETQ. The CDR3 totals 16 residues. Unmatched junction bases numbered 6, after V lost 1 base and J lost 7 bases. DNA of the CDR3: TGCGCCAGCAGCTTGAAGCGGGACAGGGGGCGGAATGAGCAGTTCTTC. Translated, it gives CASSLKRDRGRNEQFF.

The rearrangement uses TRBV7-3 and TRBJ2-7; 10 nucleotides align to TRBD1. Germline CDR1 and CDR2: SGHTA and FQGTGA. V lost 5 bases and J lost 0; bases outside the gene matches: 1. The CDR3 has 14 amino acids. The CDR3 protein is CASSRTGGSYEQYF. In DNA, the CDR3 is TGTGCCAGCAGCCGGACAGGGGGCTCCTACGAGCAGTACTTC.

This rearrangement joins TRBV19 to TRBJ2-1; TRBD2 matches at 8 bases. The CDR3 contains 14 residues. Germline loops: CDR1 LNHDA, CDR2 SQIVND (reference sequence). V lost 5 bases to trimming and J lost 7 bases; unmatched junction nucleotides: 7. CDR3 in amino acids: CASSRVAGRNEQFF. The CDR3 DNA reads TGTGCCAGTAGTCGGGTAGCGGGGAGGAATGAGCAGTTCTTC.

The chain combines TRBV27 with TRBJ2-7; D perhaps matches TRBD2 (6 bases). The CDR3 is 14 amino acids. V lost 6 bases and J 6 bases, leaving 18 bases between the germline ends. Germline loops: CDR1 MNHEY, CDR2 SMNVEV (reference sequence). CDR3 nucleotide sequence: TGTGCCAGCAGAGCGAGCGGCGAGGGAGGCGAGCAGTACGTC. Translated, it gives CASRASGEGGEQYV.

The chain joins TRBV27 to TRBJ1-2; perhaps TRBD1 as D (5 bases). Deletions cut 5 bases from V and 6 bases from J, with 16 bases between. CDR3 length: 14 residues. Germline V gene lookup returns CDR1 MNHEY and CDR2 SMNVEV (reference sequence). Here the CDR3 DNA reads TGTGCCAGCAGTCTTCACCTTCAGGGTAATGGCTACACCTTC. This sequence encodes CASSLHLQGNGYTF.

The sample holds a few counts of this clone. This chain joins TRBV3-1 (or the pseudogene TRBV3-2) and TRBJ1-2; 7 nucleotides agree with TRBD1. The CDR3 runs 14 residues. The trim removed 4 bases at V and 4 bases at J, leaving 6 bases unmatched. CDR1 and CDR2 from the germline V gene are LGHDT and YNNKEL (reference sequence). CDR3 coding DNA: TGTGCCAGCAGCCCCAGACAGGGCGGCTATGGCTACACCTTC. Translated, it gives CASSPRQGGYGYTF.

The chain has TRBV11-1 and TRBJ2-1, with 7 bases fitting TRBD2. Germline trimming cut 6 bases from V and 7 bases from J; bases unmatched to any gene: 15. The length of the CDR3 is 16 residues. CDR1 and CDR2 (germline): SGHAT, FQDESV (reference sequence). The CDR3 DNA sequence: TGTGCCAGCAGTCATCTCCGGGGGGTAGTCATAAATGAGCAGTTCTTC. This translates into CASSHLRGVVINEQFF.

The chain couples TRBV6-1 to TRBJ2-7; D is possibly TRBD2 (6 bases). Trimming pared 2 bases from V and 0 bases from J, leaving 11 bases between. The germline V gene encodes CDR1 MNHNS and CDR2 SASEGT. This CDR3 is built from 15 residues. CDR3: CASSESGSSSYEQYF. CDR3 DNA: TGTGCCAGCAGTGAAAGCGGGTCGAGCTCCTACGAGCAGTACTTC.

The chain employs TRBV20-1 and TRBJ1-2; no clear D gene. Germline V CDR1 and CDR2: DFQATT, SNEGSKA (reference sequence). V lost 0 bases to trimming and J lost 7 bases, with 6 bases between them. The CDR3 spans 11 residues. The CDR3 sequence is CSARDFSGYTF. CDR3 coding DNA: TGCAGTGCTAGAGATTTTAGTGGCTACACCTTC.